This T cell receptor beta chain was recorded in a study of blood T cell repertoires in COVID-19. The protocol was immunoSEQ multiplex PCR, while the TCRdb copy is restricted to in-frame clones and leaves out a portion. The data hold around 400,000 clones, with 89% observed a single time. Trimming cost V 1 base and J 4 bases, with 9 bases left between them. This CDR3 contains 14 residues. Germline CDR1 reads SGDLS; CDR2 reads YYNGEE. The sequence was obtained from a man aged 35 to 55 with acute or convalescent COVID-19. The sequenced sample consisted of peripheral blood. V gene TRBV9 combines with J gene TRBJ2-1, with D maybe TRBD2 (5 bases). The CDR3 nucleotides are TGTGCCAGCAGCGTATTTTCGGGATACAATGAGCAGTTCTTC. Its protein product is CASSVFSGYNEQFF. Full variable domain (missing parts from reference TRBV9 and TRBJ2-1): DSGVTQTPKHLITATGQRVTLRCSPRSGDLSVYWYQQSLDQGLQFLIQYYNGEERAKGNILERFSAQQFPDLHSELNLSSLELGDSALYFCASSVFSGYNEQFFGPGTRLTVL.